The rows below give T cell receptor beta chains drawn from one sample of a study of blood T cells in healthy people across ages. One entry per CDR3 protein, called by TCRdb with MiXCR from the 5' RACE reads. The sample holds 700,000 to 850,000 distinct CDR3 sequences, around half seen once. Sequencing was done on a sample of blood. The receptors stem from a man aged 80 or over in good health. Each CDR3 is given with its conserved first and last residue. D genes are given only for firm matches. Only part of the rows carry a size: once, few, many, or a class if the clone is expanded.

J	size	V	D	DNA	CDR3
TRBJ2-5	-	TRBV12-3/TRBV12-4	-	TGTGCCAGCAGTTTGCTGGGACAGCCCCGGGGGGCCCAGTACTTC	CASSLLGQPRGAQYF
TRBJ1-6	-	TRBV13	TRBD1	TGTGCCAGCTCCCTCGGGACAGGGTATGGATCACCCCTCCACTTT	CASSLGTGYGSPLHF
TRBJ1-2	-	TRBV4-2	-	TGTGCCAGCAGCCAAGATCCGGCAGGGGAGGACACCTTC	CASSQDPAGEDTF
TRBJ2-7	few	TRBV20-1	-	TGCAGTGCGGAAGGGGGACAAACCTCCTACGAGCAGTACTTC	CSAEGGQTSYEQYF
TRBJ1-2	-	TRBV28	-	TGTGCCAGCAGTTCAAACCCGGACATCGATGGCTACACCTTC	CASSSNPDIDGYTF
TRBJ2-7	-	TRBV4-1	-	TGCGCCAGCAGCCAAGCCGGGCACAGTTCGGAATCCTACGAGCAGTACTTC	CASSQAGHSSESYEQYF
TRBJ2-6	-	TRBV20-1	-	TGCAGTGCTAGCGGTGACGGGATCATCGGCGGGGCCAACGTCCTGACTTTC	CSASGDGIIGGANVLTF
TRBJ2-3	few	TRBV29-1	-	TGCAGCGTTGAAGGGGGTCCGGGAGATACGCAGTATTTT	CSVEGGPGDTQYF
TRBJ2-5	-	TRBV10-3	-	TGTGCCATCAGTGACGCCCTTCAAGAGACCCAGTACTTC	CAISDALQETQYF
TRBJ1-1	-	TRBV7-9	-	TGTGCCAGCAGCGCTTTAGGGGCGGGACACGGGAACACTGAAGCTTTCTTT	CASSALGAGHGNTEAFF
TRBJ1-1	-	TRBV29-1	TRBD1	TGCAGCGTCGTCGGGACAGGGGATCTGGGAGCTTTCTTT	CSVVGTGDLGAFF
TRBJ2-7	few	TRBV7-2	-	TGTGCCAGCAGCCCGCCCTTAGGGGAGCAGTACTTC	CASSPPLGEQYF
TRBJ2-4	few	TRBV29-1	-	TGCAGCGCCCGCTCGAGGCTAGCCAAAAACATTCAGTACTTC	CSARSRLAKNIQYF
TRBJ2-3	-	TRBV29-1	-	TGCAGCGTTGATGGACAACTCACAGATACGCAGTATTTT	CSVDGQLTDTQYF
TRBJ2-7	-	TRBV7-9	TRBD2	TGTGCCAGCAAGGGTGGACTAGCGGGAGGCGAGCAGTACTTC	CASKGGLAGGEQYF
TRBJ2-3	few	TRBV6-5	TRBD2	TGTGCCAGCAGTCAGACTAGCGGGACGACAGATACGCAGTATTTT	CASSQTSGTTDTQYF
TRBJ2-7	many	TRBV7-9	-	TGTGCCAGCAGGAACAGGGACTACGAGCAGTACTTC	CASRNRDYEQYF
TRBJ1-2	-	TRBV25-1	-	TGTGCCAGCAGGGGGGATTCCAGGCGCTATGGCTACACCTTC	CASRGDSRRYGYTF
TRBJ1-1	-	TRBV18	-	TGTGCCAGCTCACCACGGGCCAGCTTGTTGGATGTCGCTGAAGCTTTCTTT	CASSPRASLLDVAEAFF
TRBJ1-2	-	TRBV6-1	-	TGTGCCAGCAGTGAAGCCTCCAGACTAAACTATGGCTACACCTTC	CASSEASRLNYGYTF
TRBJ2-7	few	TRBV15	-	TGTGCCACCAGCAGAGATGTCAACTACGAGCAGTACTTC	CATSRDVNYEQYF
TRBJ2-3	-	TRBV6-5	-	TGTGCCAGCAGTTACTTGGGTTCTAGCACAGATACGCAGTATTTT	CASSYLGSSTDTQYF
TRBJ1-4	-	TRBV29-1	-	TGCAGCGTGCCGGACAGACCCACGGAAAAACTGTTTTTT	CSVPDRPTEKLFF
TRBJ2-7	-	TRBV7-3	-	TGTGCCAGCAGCCCCACCGGGACCTACAATGAGCAGTACTTC	CASSPTGTYNEQYF
TRBJ1-1	few	TRBV6-6	TRBD1	TGTGCCAGCAGTGTACGACAGGGGGCTGGGGACACTGAAGCTTTCTTT	CASSVRQGAGDTEAFF
TRBJ2-5	-	TRBV6-6	TRBD2	TGTGCCAGCAGTACCGGACTAGCGGGAATAAGAGAGACCCAGTACTTC	CASSTGLAGIRETQYF
TRBJ2-7	-	TRBV11-1	-	TGTGCCAGCAGCATAGTGACAGGCCCCTACGAGCAGTACTTC	CASSIVTGPYEQYF
TRBJ1-6	-	TRBV20-1	-	TGCAGGGCTAGAGTGACAGGAAAATCACCCCTCCACTTT	CRARVTGKSPLHF
TRBJ2-6	-	TRBV7-9	-	TGTGCCAGCAGCCTCCGGAGCGGTTCTGGGGCCAACGTCCTGACTTTC	CASSLRSGSGANVLTF
TRBJ2-7	-	TRBV14	-	TGTGCCAGCAGCCAAGGCGTTGGCAGGAGGGCCTACGAGCAGTACTTC	CASSQGVGRRAYEQYF
TRBJ2-2	-	TRBV12-3/TRBV12-4	-	TGTGCCAGCAGTTTAGGAATGAGTATCTTGAACACCGGGGAGCTGTTTTTT	CASSLGMSILNTGELFF
TRBJ2-1	-	TRBV20-1	-	TGCAGTGCATCCGGAGAGAGCTCCTACAATGAGCAGTTCTTC	CSASGESSYNEQFF
TRBJ2-7	few	TRBV20-1	TRBD1	TGCAGTGCTAGGGGGACAGGGGGCTCCTACGAGCAGTACTTC	CSARGTGGSYEQYF
TRBJ2-7	few	TRBV6-5	TRBD2	TGTGCCAGCAGGCAAAAGCGACTAGCGGGTTACGAGCAGTACTTC	CASRQKRLAGYEQYF
TRBJ2-1	once	TRBV5-5	TRBD1	TGTGCCAGCAGCCCGGGTCCCGGGACAGGGGGCAGGTACAATGAGCAGTTCTTC	CASSPGPGTGGRYNEQFF
TRBJ2-2	-	TRBV7-2	-	TGTGCCAGCACCATCGGCAGGGGATACACCGGGGAGCTGTTTTTT	CASTIGRGYTGELFF